This T cell receptor (beta chain) was identified in a study of CD8 T cells in Susac syndrome. It was with random hexamers that 0.5 to 1 ug RNA was reverse transcribed. A single record per CDR3 protein comes from TCRdb applying MiXCR to the immunoSEQ multiplex PCR reads. The repertoire holds about 57,000 distinct CDR3 sequences, with approximately 93% as singletons. Turning to this clonotype: Its target is not known.

The CDR3 extends over 12 amino acids. Trimming took off 2 bases at V and 7 bases at J, with 9 bases between the two ends. The germline CDR1 and CDR2 sequences are DFQATT and SNEGSKA (reference sequence). Points from the study as a whole: Individuals included in the TCR sequencing and HLA analysis were acknowledged by the study to be relatively few in number.

This receptor was taken from a human donor with multiple sclerosis. The chain employs TRBV20-1 and TRBJ1-5; no definite D call. Sequenced input: CD8+ T cells from PBMCs. DNA of the CDR3: TGCAGTGCTAGATTGGGAAGGCAGCCCCAGCATTTT. Its protein product is CSARLGRQPQHF.